Reported below is one T cell receptor beta chain. Its antigen remains unidentified. Qualities for individual bases were not recorded, and no much larger clone is one base off. The library was prepared using the immunoSEQ multiplex PCR assay. For the multiplex PCR, a mixture combining 60 forward primers for TCR Vbeta segments and 13 reverse primers for TCR Jbeta segments was used. Amplification of the CDR3 region of rearranged TCR beta genes was performed with a multiplex PCR assay on genomic DNA. Amplified TCR beta libraries were sequenced as 87-base-pair reads on the Illumina HiSeq System. The authors' pipeline ran thus. A later analysis tallied about 77 million unique TCR beta chains across the 610 or so repertoires, and some 12 million of those chains were shared by two or more donors. Raw reads were error-corrected and collapsed into unique sequences by a nearest-neighbor algorithm in which closely related sequences were merged to remove PCR and sequencing errors. Alignment of CDR3 sequences to IMGT reference sequences was used to assign V, D and J gene segments. For a sequence to be retained, a match of at least six nucleotides to both a V gene segment and a J gene segment was required. A rearrangement counted as productive if the CDR3 had no stop codons and remained in frame with V and J, and every other rearrangement counted as non-productive. CDR3 was defined by IMGT convention, running from the second conserved V-encoded cysteine to the conserved J-encoded phenylalanine. In an earlier analysis of more than 550 of the donors, sequences lacking an unambiguous match to a single V gene segment were excluded. An earlier analysis of almost 600 of the donors classified V segments as functional when productive rearrangements were above 56.7% and as segregating when the standard deviation between donors was above 5%. A statistical classification framework was built for diagnosing cytomegalovirus status from the catalog of TCR beta chain sequences. In a later analysis, V and J genes were assigned by comparing TCR nucleotide sequences against IMGT/GENE-DB human TR gene sequences. A later analysis assigned CDR3 sequences and most-parsimonious VDJ recombination scenarios with the TCRdist pipeline. A later analysis defined each TCR beta chain by its CDR3 amino acid sequence plus V-gene family, and excluded reads lacking a unique V-gene family. To address suspected cross-contamination and a sequencing artifact, a later analysis removed a few hundred highly shared, low-generation-probability nucleotide sequences. In a later analysis, a clonal expansion index was calculated for each public chain from normalized within-repertoire ranks of inferred template counts. A later analysis computed generation probabilities with a VDJ recombination model fitted to out-of-frame rearrangements, and checked the results against IGoR. A later analysis scored TCR-TCR, TCR-HLA and TCR-CMV co-occurrence with hypergeometric tests, applying a repertoire-size bias correction to TCR pairs. False discovery rates were estimated in a later analysis by permuting HLA or CMV assignments 20 times. In a later analysis, co-occurring TCRs were grouped using DBSCAN, and TCRdist sequence similarity was added for clustering within HLA-allele-positive subsets. Repertoires with fewer than 30,000 or more than 120,000 public chains were left out of co-occurrence clustering, as were five repertoires with anomalous nucleotide sharing. TCRdb mirrors the immuneACCESS table, restricted to in-frame sequences. Some clones are absent from its copies; in checked studies, under half trace to an unresolved V gene, and the reason for the others is unknown. V and J calls and clone size come straight from that table; D and trimming were deduced from the DNA. For this sample there are roughly 230,000 clones; roughly 91% appear just once. About 1.7% of the sample lies in the top ten.

The cohort consisted of 650 to 850 healthy bone marrow donors. At the time of sampling, all cohort members were nominally healthy, though unrecorded immune exposures were likely present. The donor tested CMV seronegative, placing the donor among the 300 to 450 seronegative members of the cohort. Each donor provided a peripheral blood sample, and peripheral blood mononuclear cells were used for TCR beta sequencing. The Qiagen DNeasy Blood Extraction Kit was used to extract genomic DNA from the blood cell samples. Measured from the cysteine to the phenylalanine, the CDR3 is 12 residues long. Just CDR3 DNA is preserved here, 36 bases in frame from base 1. The trim is 6 bases for V and 1 base for J, with a gap of 10 bases between the germline ends. Reading the germline V gene (reference sequence) gives CDR1 GTSNPN and CDR2 SVGIG. The sample is drawn from a study of cytomegalovirus exposure and HLA in healthy donors (dated by TCRdb to 2016 to 2017). With regard to the full study: In an earlier analysis of some 610 of the donors, 276 Gb of sequence data and 117 million unique TCR beta sequences from roughly 190 million T cells were reported. A separate validation cohort of 100 to 150 different subjects was used in addition to the approximately 640-subject first cohort. Every repertoire in the discovery cohort had been generated on one and the same sequencing platform. To predict cytomegalovirus infection status, the study combined high-throughput TCR immunosequencing, statistical association of individual TCRs with disease status, and machine learning. Both class I and class II loci were covered by HLA typing, at four-digit resolution. The aim of the study was to test whether cataloging public T cell receptors could identify signatures of past pathogen exposure. The number of typed donors differed by locus: roughly 620-630 for A, B, C, DRB1 and DQB1; 522 for DQA1; approximately 600 for DPA1; and around 450 for DPB1. Donor age, sex, ethnicity and CMV serostatus were compiled together with the repertoire data. The later analysis used no new phenotypic data to find candidate immune exposures, relying instead on TCR beta sequences and their occurrence across donors. Genome-wide SNP genotypes for about 55% of the 666 donors were used in a later genetic analysis, which treated that subset as a discovery cohort. In a later analysis, previously published TCR beta repertoires from some 640 donors were re-analyzed and high-resolution HLA genotyping was added so that TCR occurrence patterns could be studied. Among 300 to 500 genotyped donors of the cohort, an average of about 220,000 unique TCR beta nucleotide sequences was sequenced per donor, of which roughly 17% were non-productive. The genetic ancestry cluster associated with self-reported Caucasian donors included about 84% of the 300 to 400 genotyped donors. An early release covering more than 500 HLA-typed donors comprised about 290 gigabases of sequencing data and around 80 million unique TCR sequences. Five DR-DQ haplotypes were handled as single units for association and clustering because linkage in the cohort was strong. An earlier analysis of more than 450 of the donors used high-throughput TCR beta sequencing to judge whether each TCR beta V gene segment behaved as functional or pseudogenic. The T cell repertoires of several hundred subjects were profiled by immunosequencing and related to cytomegalovirus serostatus. The paper's findings and limits, for the study overall: While some public TCRs were present in many individuals, most TCR sequences turned up only very rarely across donors. Because HLA typing was unavailable for some donors at each locus, only the typed subset was used in association tests. A cluster of highly shared sequence variants was judged likely to represent a technical artifact of the sequencing pipeline. According to a later genetic analysis, donors in an Asian-associated ancestry cluster had fewer N-insertions in productive TCRs than the approximately 630-donor mean. In both the original and validation cohorts, the classifier was reported to diagnose cytomegalovirus status with high specificity and sensitivity. CMV serostatus was the only immune exposure information available for the cohort. The authors suggested that the approach could potentially be extended to other disease states and immunological phenotypes. Roughly uniform sequencing depth across donors was assumed in presence/absence analyses, although this assumption may not hold. In vitro tests confirmed that a few of the cytomegalovirus-associated TCR beta chains recognize cytomegalovirus antigens. A later analysis found that TCR association rates varied across HLA loci, with DRB1 alleles showing the most associated TCRs and HLA-C alleles the fewest. Approximately 18 rarely observed V segments, including chromosome 9 orphons, were excluded from the earlier analysis of several hundred of the donors because counts were too low. A further reported finding was that TCR beta sequences accurately predicted the HLA-A and HLA-B alleles for most subjects in the first cohort. Some IMGT-functional V segments, including TRBV6-2 and TRBV6-3, could not be distinguished by the 87-base-pair reads and were therefore excluded. A later genetic analysis associated a missense DCLRE1C variant with V-gene and J-gene trimming of TCR beta chains, and an independent cohort replicated the association. Broadly in line with IMGT annotations, most TCR beta V segments showed up in productive rearrangements about 87% or about 30% of the time in an earlier analysis of approximately 640 of the donors. According to a later analysis, parvovirus B19, influenza, CMV and Epstein-Barr virus appeared linked to several top co-occurrence clusters. Assigning TCR associations to individual alleles was difficult when HLA alleles, especially DR and DQ, strongly co-occurred. In this cohort, only TCR beta chains were sequenced, and detectable features were limited by the absence of alpha or paired-chain data. Correlated functional status among segregating V segments might be attributable to linkage disequilibrium, but an unknown experimental factor could not be ruled out. In a later analysis, HLA-associated TCR beta chains were found to be more clonally expanded and to have lower generation probabilities than equally common non-associated chains. In the study, approximately 160 TCR beta chains were listed as associated with cytomegalovirus. A later analysis found that most CMV-associated TCR beta chains appeared HLA-restricted, with HLA associations seemingly driven largely by CMV exposure. At a false discovery rate of 0.05, a later analysis linked 16,000 or so TCR beta sequences to specific HLA alleles.

The rearrangement joined TRBV30 to TRBJ2-7; D gene: possibly TRBD1, on 6 matching bases. The TCR originated in a girl aged 2-10 years in good health and CMV-seronegative. Material for sequencing was PBMCs. The CDR3 protein is CACQQGSYEQYF. The DNA reads TGTGCCTGCCAACAGGGATCCTACGAGCAGTACTTC.